The clone carrying this T cell receptor (beta chain) was found once. As yet, its antigen is unknown. The V end was cut by 2 bases, the J end by 0 bases, with 15 bases between. Germline CDR1 SGHRS, CDR2 YFSETQ. The length of the CDR3 is 16 residues. The protocol was immunoSEQ multiplex PCR, while the TCRdb copy is restricted to in-frame clones and leaves out a portion. The data hold 2 million to 2.5 million clones, with under 97% observed a single time. This sample is part of a study of shared clonotypes between healthy human individuals. General study findings and limits: Relative to clonotypes present in all four donors, those not shared had lower generation probabilities. The donor pool, a small one, limited the genetic and exposure-history diversity represented.

V usage is TRBV5-1 and J usage is TRBJ2-7; D is perhaps TRBD1 (6 bases). Sequenced input: naive CD4+ T cells sorted from blood. The sample's subset: CD45RA+ positively selected. The clonotype comes from a man aged 18 to 29 in good health. The CDR3 sequence: CASSLPGHPSSYEQYF. Written as DNA, the CDR3 is TGCGCCAGCAGCTTACCGGGACACCCGAGCTCCTACGAGCAGTACTTC.